This T cell receptor (beta chain) originates from a study of T cells in Graves' hyperthyroidism and ophthalmopathy. The source material, RNA transcripts, was used to amplify TCR beta CDR3 regions. A set of HTBI primers served as the primers for a first-round RT-PCR of the TCR CDR3. In TCRdb, the multiplex PCR reads were re-called with MiXCR into one record per CDR3 protein. Among over 300,000 distinct CDR3 sequences listed, approximately 13% were seen once. Study observations and caveats: Classification by a 13 V-J model distinguished ophthalmopathy from stable hyperthyroidism. Most clonotypes that expanded in the thyroid above 0.001 also showed up in blood.

This clonotype was seen many times. What it binds is unknown. Lactation, pregnancy, other autoimmune disease or uncontrolled infection excluded patients. Diagnostic assessment was based on clinical symptoms, serum thyroxine and TRAb, thyroid ultrasound and orbital computed tomography. This CDR3 comprises 16 residues. The germline V gene encodes CDR1 MNHEY and CDR2 SMNVEV (reference sequence). J gave up 3 bases and V 5 bases, and 9 bases lay outside the gene matches. The J gene is TRBJ1-5, the V gene TRBV27, with 8 bases aligning to TRBD1. Sequencing was carried out using blood. This receptor was identified in an older woman with Graves' hyperthyroidism. CDR3 in DNA: TGTGCCAGCAGTGGAATCGGACAGGGATACAATCAGCCCCAGCATTTT. Translating it yields CASSGIGQGYNQPQHF.